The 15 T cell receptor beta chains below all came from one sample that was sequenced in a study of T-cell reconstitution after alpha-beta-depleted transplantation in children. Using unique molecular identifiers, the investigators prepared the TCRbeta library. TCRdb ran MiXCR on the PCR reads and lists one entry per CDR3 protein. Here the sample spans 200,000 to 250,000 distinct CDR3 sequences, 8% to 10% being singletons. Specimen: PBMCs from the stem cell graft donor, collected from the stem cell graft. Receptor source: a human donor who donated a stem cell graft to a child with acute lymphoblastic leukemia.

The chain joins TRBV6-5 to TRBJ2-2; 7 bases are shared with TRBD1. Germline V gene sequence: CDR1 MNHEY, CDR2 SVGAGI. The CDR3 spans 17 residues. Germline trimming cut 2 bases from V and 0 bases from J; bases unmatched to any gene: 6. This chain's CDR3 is CASSYRRGTPNTGELFF. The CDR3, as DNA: TGTGCCAGCAGTTACCGCAGGGGGACGCCGAACACCGGGGAGCTGTTTTTT.

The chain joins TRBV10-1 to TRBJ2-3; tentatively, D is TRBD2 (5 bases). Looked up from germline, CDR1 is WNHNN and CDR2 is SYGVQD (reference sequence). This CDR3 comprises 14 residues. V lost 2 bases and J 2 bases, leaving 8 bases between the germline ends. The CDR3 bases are TGCGCCAGCAGTGAGGGACTCTTCACAGATACGCAGTATTTT. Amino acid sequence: CASSEGLFTDTQYF.

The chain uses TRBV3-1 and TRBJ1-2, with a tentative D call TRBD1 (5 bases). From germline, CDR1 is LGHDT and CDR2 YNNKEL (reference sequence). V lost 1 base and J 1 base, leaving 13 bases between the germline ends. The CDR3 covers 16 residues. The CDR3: CASSQVRGTDNYGYTF. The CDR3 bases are TGTGCCAGCAGCCAAGTTAGAGGGACTGATAACTATGGCTACACCTTC.

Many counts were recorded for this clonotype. The CDR3 spells CASSQDLGQSEQYF. The CDR3 DNA reads as TGTGCCAGCAGCCAAGATTTGGGACAAAGCGAGCAGTACTTC. V and J are TRBV3-1 and TRBJ2-7, with D possibly TRBD1 on 6 matching bases. The CDR3 is 14 amino acids. V was cut by 0 bases and J by 6 bases, with 12 bases left in between. Per germline, CDR1 LGHDT and CDR2 YNNKEL (reference sequence).

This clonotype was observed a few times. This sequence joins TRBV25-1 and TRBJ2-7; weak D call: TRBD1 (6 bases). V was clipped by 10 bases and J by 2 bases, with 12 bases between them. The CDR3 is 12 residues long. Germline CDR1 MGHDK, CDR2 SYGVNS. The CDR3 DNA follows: TGTGCCACCGCGACAGGCGCCTACGAGCAGTACTTC. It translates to CATATGAYEQYF.

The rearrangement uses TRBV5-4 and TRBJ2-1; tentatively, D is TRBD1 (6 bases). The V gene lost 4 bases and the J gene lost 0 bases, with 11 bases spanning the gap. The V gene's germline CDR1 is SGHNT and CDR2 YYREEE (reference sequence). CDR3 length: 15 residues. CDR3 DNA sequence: TGTGCCAGCAGCGAACAGGGCAGCTCCTACAATGAGCAGTTCTTC. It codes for CASSEQGSSYNEQFF.

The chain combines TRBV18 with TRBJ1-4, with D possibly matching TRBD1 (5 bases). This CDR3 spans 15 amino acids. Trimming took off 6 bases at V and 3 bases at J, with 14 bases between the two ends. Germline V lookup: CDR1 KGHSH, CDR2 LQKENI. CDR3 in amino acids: CASSGYRPPNEKLFF. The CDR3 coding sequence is TGTGCCAGCTCGGGTTACAGGCCCCCTAATGAAAAACTGTTTTTT.

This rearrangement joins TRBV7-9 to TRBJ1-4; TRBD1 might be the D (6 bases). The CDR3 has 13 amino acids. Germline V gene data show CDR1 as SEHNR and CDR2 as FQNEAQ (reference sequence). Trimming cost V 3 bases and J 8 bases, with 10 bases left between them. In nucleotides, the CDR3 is TGTGCCAGCAGCTTTGCAGGGGTCGAAAAACTGTTTTTT. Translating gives CASSFAGVEKLFF.

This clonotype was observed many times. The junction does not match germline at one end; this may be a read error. CDR3 residues: CASSSDSYEQYF. The DNA of the CDR3 is TGTGCCAGCAGTTCGGACTCTTACGAGCAGTACTTC. The J gene is TRBJ2-7, the V gene TRBV5-1; possible D gene TRBD2, 5 bases. Germline CDR1 is SGHRS and CDR2 is YFSETQ. The CDR3 sequence is 12 residues long.

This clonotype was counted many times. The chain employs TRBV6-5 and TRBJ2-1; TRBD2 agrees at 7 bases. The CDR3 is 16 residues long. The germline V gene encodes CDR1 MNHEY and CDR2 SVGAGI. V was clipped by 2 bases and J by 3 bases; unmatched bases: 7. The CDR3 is CASSYQTLADYNEQFF. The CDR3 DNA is TGTGCCAGCAGTTACCAGACCCTAGCGGACTACAATGAGCAGTTCTTC.

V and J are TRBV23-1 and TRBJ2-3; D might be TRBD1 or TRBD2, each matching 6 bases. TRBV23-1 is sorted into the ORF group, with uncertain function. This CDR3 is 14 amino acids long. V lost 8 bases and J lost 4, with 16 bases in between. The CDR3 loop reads CASRRGALADTQYF. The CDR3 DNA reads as TGCGCCAGCCGTAGGGGGGCATTGGCAGATACGCAGTATTTT.

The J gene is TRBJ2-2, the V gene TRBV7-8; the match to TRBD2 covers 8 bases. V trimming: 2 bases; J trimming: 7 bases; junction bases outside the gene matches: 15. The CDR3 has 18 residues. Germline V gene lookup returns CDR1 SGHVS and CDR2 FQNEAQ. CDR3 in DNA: TGTGCCAGCAGCTTAACGCTCGGCGGGGGGTCCAGGAGCGGGGAGCTGTTTTTT. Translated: CASSLTLGGGSRSGELFF.

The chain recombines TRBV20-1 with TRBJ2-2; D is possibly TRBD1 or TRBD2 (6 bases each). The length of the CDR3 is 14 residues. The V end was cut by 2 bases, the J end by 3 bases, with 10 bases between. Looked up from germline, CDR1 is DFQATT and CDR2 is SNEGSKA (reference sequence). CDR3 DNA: TGCAGTGCTAGAAGGGGGGTGGACACCGGGGAGCTGTTTTTT. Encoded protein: CSARRGVDTGELFF.

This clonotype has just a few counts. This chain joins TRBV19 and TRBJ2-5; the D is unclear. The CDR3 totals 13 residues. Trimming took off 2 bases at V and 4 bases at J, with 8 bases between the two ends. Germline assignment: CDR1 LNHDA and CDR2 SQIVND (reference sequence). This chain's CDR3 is CASSIRDSETQYF. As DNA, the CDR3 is TGTGCCAGTAGTATAAGGGATTCAGAGACCCAGTACTTC.

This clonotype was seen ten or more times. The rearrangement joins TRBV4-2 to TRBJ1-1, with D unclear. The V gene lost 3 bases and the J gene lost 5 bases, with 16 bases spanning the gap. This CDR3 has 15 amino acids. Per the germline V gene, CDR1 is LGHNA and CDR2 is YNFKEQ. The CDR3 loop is CASSQYTLELTEAFF. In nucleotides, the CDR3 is TGTGCCAGCAGCCAGTACACATTGGAGCTTACTGAAGCTTTCTTT.